What follows describes a single T cell receptor (beta chain). Its cognate antigen is unknown. The data were produced by immunoSEQ multiplex PCR, yet TCRdb's version contains in-frame clones alone and is incomplete. This table holds approximately 25,000 clones, roughly 70% found once. Sequencing was preceded by expansion of antigen-specific CD4+ T cells with viral peptide pools in the ViraFEST assay. Isolation of CD4+ T cells took place after more than 9 days of culture. Nobody among the vaccine recipients had prior SARS-CoV-2 infection (nucleocapsid antibodies were negative). This sample was taken from a study of vaccination effects on CD4 cells after COVID-19. About the study: Two-dose BNT162b2 or mRNA-1273 vaccination was given to participants. Study-level points and caveats: Clones arising from infection and from vaccination showed marked clonal contraction late after vaccination. Few convalescent patients were studied, and early post-infection samples were lacking. Just 1 of 255 vaccine-induced clones in healthy recipients was cross-reactive.

Per the germline V gene, CDR1 is SGHAT and CDR2 is FQNNGV. The CDR3 is 14 residues long. With 4 bases removed from V and 4 bases from J, the gap between germline ends came to 13 bases. The genes are TRBV11-2 and TRBJ1-1, with D tentatively TRBD1 (6 bases). Here the sequenced sample was CD4+ T cells from PBMCs cultured with HCoV-NL63 spike peptides, taken before COVID-19 vaccination. The clonotype comes from a human donor who received a COVID-19 vaccine. The CDR3 region is CASSSHREATEAFF. The CDR3 DNA follows: TGTGCCAGCAGCTCACACAGGGAGGCCACTGAAGCTTTCTTT.